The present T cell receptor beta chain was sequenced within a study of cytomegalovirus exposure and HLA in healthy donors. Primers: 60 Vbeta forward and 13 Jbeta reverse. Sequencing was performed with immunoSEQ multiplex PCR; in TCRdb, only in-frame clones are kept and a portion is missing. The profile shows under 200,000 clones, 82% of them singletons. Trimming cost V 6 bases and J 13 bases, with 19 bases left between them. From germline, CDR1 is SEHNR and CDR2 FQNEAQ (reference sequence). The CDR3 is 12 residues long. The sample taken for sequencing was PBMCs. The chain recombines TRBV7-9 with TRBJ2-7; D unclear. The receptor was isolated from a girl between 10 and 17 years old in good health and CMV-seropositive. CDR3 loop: CASRPLTTTEYF. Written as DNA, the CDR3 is TGTGCCAGCAGACCCCTGACGACAACGGAATACTTC.